Below, one T cell receptor beta chain is given with its context. Its target is unknown. From the 5' RACE reads, TCRdb lists one entry per CDR3 protein and no DNA. Its table records 350,000 to 400,000 distinct CDR3 sequences. This record belongs to a study of T cells expressing NK-cell markers. Study conclusions and caveats: The CD3+CD56-NKG2C+ fraction of a handful of donors was likewise dominated by these clonotypes.

The source material was blood T cells: a sorted CD56 or NKG2C T cell subset, CD4+ or CD8+ T cells, or bulk PBMC T cells (not recorded which). This TCR derives from a woman aged 45-60 years in good health.

CDR3 loop: CASRRGSAYNEQFF. The chain is built from TRBV12-3 or TRBV12-4 and TRBJ2-1. This CDR3 has 14 residues.